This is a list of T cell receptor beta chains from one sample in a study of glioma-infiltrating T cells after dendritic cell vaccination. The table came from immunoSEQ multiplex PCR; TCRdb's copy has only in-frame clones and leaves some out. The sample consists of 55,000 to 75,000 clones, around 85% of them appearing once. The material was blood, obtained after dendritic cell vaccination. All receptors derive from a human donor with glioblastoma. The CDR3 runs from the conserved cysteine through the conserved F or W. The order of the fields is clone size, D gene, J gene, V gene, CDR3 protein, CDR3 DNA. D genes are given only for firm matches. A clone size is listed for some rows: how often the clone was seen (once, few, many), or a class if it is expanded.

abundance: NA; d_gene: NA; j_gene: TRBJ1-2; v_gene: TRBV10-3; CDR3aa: CAIKQGSNYGYTF; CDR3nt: TGTGCCATCAAACAGGGTAGTAACTATGGCTACACCTTC
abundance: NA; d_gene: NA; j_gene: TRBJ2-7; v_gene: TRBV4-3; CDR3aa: CASPRDSSYEQYF; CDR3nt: TGCGCCAGCCCGCGGGACAGCTCCTACGAGCAGTACTTC
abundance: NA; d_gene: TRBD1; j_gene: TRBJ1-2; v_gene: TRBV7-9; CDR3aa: CASSPLLDRPANYGYTF; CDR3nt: TGTGCCAGCAGCCCATTGTTGGACAGGCCAGCTAACTATGGCTACACCTTC
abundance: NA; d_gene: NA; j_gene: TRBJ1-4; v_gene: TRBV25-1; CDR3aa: CASSEFTGIEKLFF; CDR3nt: TGTGCCAGCAGTGAATTTACAGGGATCGAAAAACTGTTTTTT
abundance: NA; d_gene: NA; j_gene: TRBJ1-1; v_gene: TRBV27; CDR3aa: CASKAGWTTEAFF; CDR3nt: TGTGCCAGCAAGGCAGGGTGGACCACTGAAGCTTTCTTT
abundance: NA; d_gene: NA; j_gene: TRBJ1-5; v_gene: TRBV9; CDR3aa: CASSVSGAINQPQHF; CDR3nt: TGTGCCAGCAGCGTATCAGGGGCGATTAATCAGCCCCAGCATTTT
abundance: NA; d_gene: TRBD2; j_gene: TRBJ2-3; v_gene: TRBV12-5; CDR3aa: CASGFLSGGNTDTQYF; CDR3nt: TGTGCTAGTGGTTTCCTTAGCGGGGGGAACACAGATACGCAGTATTTT
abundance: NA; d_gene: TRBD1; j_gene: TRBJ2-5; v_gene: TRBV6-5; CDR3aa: CASSYSRAGGREQYF; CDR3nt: TGTGCCAGCAGTTACTCGAGGGCAGGGGGAAGAGAGCAGTACTTC
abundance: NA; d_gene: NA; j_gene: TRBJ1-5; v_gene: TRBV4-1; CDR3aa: CASSQATGWGNQPQHF; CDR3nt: TGCGCCAGCAGCCAAGCGACAGGCTGGGGCAATCAGCCCCAGCATTTT
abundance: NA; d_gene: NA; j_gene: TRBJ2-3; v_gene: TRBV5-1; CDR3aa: CASSPNRDEDTQYF; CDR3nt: TGCGCCAGCAGCCCAAACAGGGATGAAGATACGCAGTATTTT
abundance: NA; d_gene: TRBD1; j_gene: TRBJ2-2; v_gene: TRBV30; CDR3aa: CAWRRGHAGELFF; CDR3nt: TGTGCCTGGAGGAGGGGGCACGCCGGGGAGCTGTTTTTT
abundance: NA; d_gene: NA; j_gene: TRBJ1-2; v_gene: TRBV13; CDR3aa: CASSRWVQDGYTF; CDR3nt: TGTGCCAGCAGCCGCTGGGTTCAGGATGGCTACACCTTC
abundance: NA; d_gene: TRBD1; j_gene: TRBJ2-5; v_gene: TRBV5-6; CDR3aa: CASSLVDRDSETQYF; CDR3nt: TGTGCCAGCAGCTTGGTGGACAGGGACTCAGAGACCCAGTACTTC
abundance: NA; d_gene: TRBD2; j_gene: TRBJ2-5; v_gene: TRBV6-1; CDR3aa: CASQRGKETQYF; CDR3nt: TGTGCCAGCCAGCGGGGAAAAGAGACCCAGTACTTC
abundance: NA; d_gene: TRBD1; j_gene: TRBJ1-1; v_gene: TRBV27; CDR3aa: CASSTSGQGGTEAFF; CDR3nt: TGTGCCAGCAGTACCTCCGGACAGGGAGGCACTGAAGCTTTCTTT
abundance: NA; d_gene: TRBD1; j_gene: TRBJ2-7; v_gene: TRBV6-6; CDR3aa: CASTDRGRSYEQYF; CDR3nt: TGTGCCAGTACCGACAGGGGGCGGTCATACGAGCAGTACTTC
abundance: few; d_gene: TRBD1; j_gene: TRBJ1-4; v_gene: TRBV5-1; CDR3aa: CASRPGQGVRYEKLFF; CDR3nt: TGCGCCAGCAGACCGGGACAGGGGGTACGTTATGAAAAACTGTTTTTT
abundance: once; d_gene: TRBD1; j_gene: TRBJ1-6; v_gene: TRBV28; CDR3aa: CASSPGQSNWALHF; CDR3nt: TGTGCCAGCAGCCCGGGACAGTCGAATTGGGCCCTCCACTTT
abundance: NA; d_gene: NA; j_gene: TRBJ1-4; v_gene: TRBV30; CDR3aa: CAWSVPGVFGEKLFF; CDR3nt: TGTGCCTGGAGTGTTCCAGGGGTTTTCGGTGAAAAACTGTTTTTT
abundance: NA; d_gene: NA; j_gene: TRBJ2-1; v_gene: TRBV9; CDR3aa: CASSSDRIEQFF; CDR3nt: TGTGCCAGCAGCTCCGACAGGATAGAGCAGTTCTTC
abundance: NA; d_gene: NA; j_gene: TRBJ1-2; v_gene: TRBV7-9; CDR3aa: CASSSDRFYGYTF; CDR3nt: TGTGCCAGCAGCTCGGACAGATTCTATGGCTACACCTTC
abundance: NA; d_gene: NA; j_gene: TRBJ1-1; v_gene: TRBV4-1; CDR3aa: CASSRLFMNTEAFF; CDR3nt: TGCGCCAGCAGCCGGCTGTTCATGAACACTGAAGCTTTCTTT
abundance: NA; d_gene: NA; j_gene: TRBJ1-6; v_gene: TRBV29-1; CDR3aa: CSVTGLGGKGRSPLHF; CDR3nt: TGCAGCGTAACAGGGTTAGGGGGTAAGGGTCGTTCACCCCTCCACTTT
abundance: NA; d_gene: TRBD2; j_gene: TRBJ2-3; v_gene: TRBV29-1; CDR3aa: CSVGLAGATDTQYF; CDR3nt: TGCAGCGTTGGGCTAGCGGGGGCCACAGATACGCAGTATTTT
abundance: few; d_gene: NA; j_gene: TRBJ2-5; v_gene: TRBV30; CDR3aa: CAWSVYSRETQYF; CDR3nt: TGTGCCTGGAGTGTATACAGTCGAGAGACCCAGTACTTC
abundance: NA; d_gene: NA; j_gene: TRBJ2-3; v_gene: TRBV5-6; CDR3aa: CASSSRGKGSDTQYF; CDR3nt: TGTGCCAGCAGCTCTCGGGGAAAGGGCTCAGATACGCAGTATTTT
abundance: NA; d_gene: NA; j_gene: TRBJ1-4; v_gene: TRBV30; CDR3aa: CAWSPRQYNEKLFF; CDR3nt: TGTGCCTGGAGTCCTAGACAGTACAATGAAAAACTGTTTTTT
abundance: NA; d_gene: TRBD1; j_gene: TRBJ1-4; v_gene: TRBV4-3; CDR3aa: CASSRTGGLGDEKLFF; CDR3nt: TGCGCCAGCAGCCGGACAGGGGGACTTGGGGATGAAAAACTGTTTTTT
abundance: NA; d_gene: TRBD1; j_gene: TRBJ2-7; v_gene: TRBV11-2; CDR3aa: CASSPGTVEQYF; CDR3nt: TGTGCCAGCAGCCCCGGGACAGTCGAGCAGTACTTC
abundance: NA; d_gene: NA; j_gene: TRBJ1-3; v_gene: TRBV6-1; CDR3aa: CASSEDSSGNTIYF; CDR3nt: TGTGCCAGCAGTGAAGACAGCTCTGGAAACACCATATATTTT
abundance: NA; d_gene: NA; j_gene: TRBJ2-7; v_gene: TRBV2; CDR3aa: CASRVRGMDEQYF; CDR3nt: TGTGCCAGCAGAGTCAGGGGTATGGACGAGCAGTACTTC
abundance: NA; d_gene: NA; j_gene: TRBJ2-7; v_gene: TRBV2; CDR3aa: CASTEDPLAPYF; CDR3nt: TGTGCCAGCACCGAGGACCCTCTAGCTCCGTACTTC
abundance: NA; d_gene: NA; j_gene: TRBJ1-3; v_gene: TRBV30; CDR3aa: CAWSFPGFGGNTIYF; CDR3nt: TGTGCCTGGAGTTTCCCAGGGTTCGGTGGAAACACCATATATTTT
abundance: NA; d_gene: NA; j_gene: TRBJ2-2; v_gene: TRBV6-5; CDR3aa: CASSQAANTGELFF; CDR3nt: TGTGCCAGCAGTCAGGCAGCGAACACCGGGGAGCTGTTTTTT
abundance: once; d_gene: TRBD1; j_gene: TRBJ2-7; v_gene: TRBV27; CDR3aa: CASSWDRSYEQYF; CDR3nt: TGTGCCAGCAGTTGGGACAGGTCCTACGAGCAGTACTTC
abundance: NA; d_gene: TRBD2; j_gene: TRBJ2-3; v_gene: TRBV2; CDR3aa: CASSEDTTSGGSDTQYF; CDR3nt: TGTGCCAGCAGTGAAGACACGACTAGCGGGGGGTCAGATACGCAGTATTTT
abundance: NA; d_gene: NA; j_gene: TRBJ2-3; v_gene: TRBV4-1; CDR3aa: CASSLGLPGRDTQYF; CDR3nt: TGCGCCAGCAGCCTCGGGCTCCCCGGGAGAGATACGCAGTATTTT
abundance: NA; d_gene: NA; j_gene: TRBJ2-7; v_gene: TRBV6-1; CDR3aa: CASRGGSYEQYF; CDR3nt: TGTGCCAGCCGAGGCGGATCCTACGAGCAGTACTTC
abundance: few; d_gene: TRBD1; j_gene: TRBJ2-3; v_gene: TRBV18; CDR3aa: CASSRDRASTDTQYF; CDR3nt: TGTGCCAGCTCACGGGACAGGGCGAGTACAGATACGCAGTATTTT
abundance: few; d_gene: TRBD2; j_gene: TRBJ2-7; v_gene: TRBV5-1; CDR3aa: CASSPSLAGGYEQYF; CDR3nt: TGCGCCAGCAGCCCATCACTAGCGGGGGGGTACGAGCAGTACTTC